This T cell receptor beta chain was recovered during a study of identifying expanded T cells in peripheral blood. Worth noting for this clone: The antigen remains undetermined.

Study-level points and caveats: Across healthy donors, higher total template counts meant significantly greater approximately two-week count variance.

This CDR3 is 16 amino acids long. V was pared by 1 base and J by 2 bases, with 5 bases of the junction left unmatched. Germline CDR1 is KGHSH and CDR2 is LQKENI. Generated by immunoSEQ multiplex PCR, the TCRdb table keeps only in-frame clones and is missing some. The repertoire holds about 100,000 clones, with roughly 88% as singletons. Sequencing was performed on blood. The chain combines TRBV18 with TRBJ2-5; 9 positions agree with TRBD1. The sequence derives from a person aged 18 to 75 in good health. CDR3 in DNA: TGTGCCAGCTCACCACGGACAGGGGAAGGTCAAGAGACCCAGTACTTC. Translating it yields CASSPRTGEGQETQYF.